The 7 T cell receptor beta chains below all came from one sample that was sequenced in a study of tumor T cells in aggressive B-cell lymphoma (dated by TCRdb to 2015 to 2018). The library came from the immunoSEQ multiplex PCR assay. The source is immuneACCESS, and TCRdb retained only in-frame sequences with V and J called. Part of the clones is not carried over; for the studies checked, unresolved V genes explain less than half of this, and the remainder is unexplained. This sample gives fewer than 2,500 clones in total; 87% of them show up just once. The ten largest clones represent around a tenth of the sample. The specimen sequenced was tumor tissue. These receptors originate from an adult with diffuse large B cell lymphoma.

This clone occurred a few times. The rearrangement joins TRBV7-9 to TRBJ2-7; D is uncertain. Germline V lookup: CDR1 SEHNR, CDR2 FQNEAQ (reference sequence). With 6 bases removed from V and 7 bases from J, the gap between germline ends came to 7 bases. CDR3 size: 10 residues. CDR3 loop: CASSRDEQYF. DNA of the CDR3: TGTGCCAGCAGTCGAGATGAGCAGTACTTC.

This clone has more than one count but fewer than ten. The chain couples TRBV5-1 to TRBJ1-1; D might be TRBD1 (5 bases). V lost 6 bases to trimming and J lost 4 bases, with 16 bases between them. Germline V gene lookup returns CDR1 SGHRS and CDR2 YFSETQ. The CDR3 has 14 amino acids. The CDR3 here is CASTEGATGTEAFF. Here the CDR3 DNA reads TGCGCCAGCACTGAAGGGGCTACGGGCACTGAAGCTTTCTTT.

The V and J genes are TRBV18 and TRBJ2-2; 8 nucleotides align to TRBD1. Germline V CDR1 and CDR2: KGHSH, LQKENI. The CDR3 has 14 residues. V shed 6 bases, J shed 5 bases, and the junction held 5 bases outside the gene matches. CDR3 sequence (DNA): TGTGCCAGCTCTCGACAGGGGTGGACCGGGGAGCTGTTTTTT. Translating gives CASSRQGWTGELFF.

The chain links TRBV5-4 to TRBJ2-3; 8 bases are a match to TRBD2. The CDR3 totals 17 residues. V lost 4 bases, J lost 2 bases, and 12 bases stayed unmatched. Germline V lookup: CDR1 SGHNT, CDR2 YYREEE (reference sequence). This chain's CDR3 is CASSTRAAGAYTDTQYF. In DNA form, the CDR3 reads TGTGCCAGCAGCACCAGGGCAGCGGGGGCCTACACAGATACGCAGTATTTT.

This chain joins TRBV2 and TRBJ1-4; 12 bases map to TRBD1. J gave up 8 bases and V 6 bases, and 4 bases lay outside the gene matches. The length of the CDR3 is 14 residues. Germline loops: CDR1 SNHLY, CDR2 FYNNEI. CDR3 sequence (DNA): TGTGCCAGCAGGGCCGGGACAGGGGGCGAAAAACTGTTTTTT. Amino acid sequence: CASRAGTGGEKLFF.

The chain recombines TRBV11-2 with TRBJ2-1; a possible D gene is TRBD1 (5 bases). There are 14 residues in the CDR3. CDR1 and CDR2 (germline): SGHAT, FQNNGV. V was pared by 1 base and J by 7 bases, with 11 bases between. This chain's CDR3 is CASSLGLNRNEQFF. CDR3 coding DNA: TGTGCCAGCAGCTTAGGACTTAACAGGAATGAGCAGTTCTTC.

The genes are TRBV5-1 and TRBJ2-3; D might be TRBD1 (8 bases). Between the trimmed V and J ends, which lost 4 bases and 5 bases, there was a span of 14 bases. This CDR3 region has 14 residues. Germline CDR1 and CDR2: SGHRS and YFSETQ. The DNA of the CDR3 is TGCGCCAGCAGCATTACAGGGGGGGGAGATACGCAGTATTTT. Translation: CASSITGGGDTQYF.